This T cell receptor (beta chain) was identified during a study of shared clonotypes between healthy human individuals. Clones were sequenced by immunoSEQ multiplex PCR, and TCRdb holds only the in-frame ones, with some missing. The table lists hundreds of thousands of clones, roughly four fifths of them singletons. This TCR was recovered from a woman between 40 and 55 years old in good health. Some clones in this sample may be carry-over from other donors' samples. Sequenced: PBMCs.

The CDR3 reads CASSSPASGAYEQYF. DNA of the CDR3: TGTGCCAGCAGCTCCCCGGCTAGCGGGGCCTACGAGCAGTACTTC. V usage is TRBV11-2 and J usage is TRBJ2-7; 9 bases are a match to TRBD2. The germline V gene encodes CDR1 SGHAT and CDR2 FQNNGV. The J segment lost 2 bases and the V segment lost 4 bases, leaving 6 bases of the junction unmatched. CDR3 length equals 15 residues. Using reference TRBV11-2 and TRBJ2-7 for the parts outside the CDR3, the full variable domain is EAGVAQSPRYKIIEKRQSVAFWCNPISGHATLYWYQQILGQGPKLLIQFQNNGVVDDSQLPKDRFSAERLKGVDSTLKIQPAKLEDSAVYLCASSSPASGAYEQYFGPGTRLTVT.